This is a list of T cell receptor beta chains from one sample in a study of T cell responses to AZD1222 COVID-19 vaccine. Using immunoSEQ multiplex PCR, the repertoire was profiled, and TCRdb retains in-frame clones only, with some absent. The data contain roughly 140,000 clones, less than 95% of them singletons. Sample: peripheral blood, taken on day 0 of AZD1222 vaccination. These receptors were obtained from an adult in good health. The CDR3 runs from the conserved cysteine through the conserved F or W. The D gene is left open where the match is weak. Size values are once, few and many counts, or a class for expanded clones, and some rows have none.

>TRBD2|TRBJ2-3|.|16|TRBV2
TGTGCCAGCAGTGAGGTCGGGAGGCCCGAATTGGATACGCAGTATTTT
CASSEVGRPELDTQYF
>TRBD1|TRBJ2-2|.|15|TRBV5-6
TGTGCCAGCAGCTCCGGGACAGGGCCCACCGGGGAGCTGTTTTTT
CASSSGTGPTGELFF
>.|TRBJ2-2|.|15|TRBV6-4
TGTGCCAGCAGTGAGATGGGGGGGCTCACCGGGGAGCTGTTTTTT
CASSEMGGLTGELFF
>.|TRBJ1-5|.|16|TRBV19
TGTGCCAGTAGTACCGCGACATACGGTCGGAATCAGCCCCAGCATTTT
CASSTATYGRNQPQHF
>.|TRBJ1-1|.|14|TRBV7-8
TGTGCCAGCAGCCTCTCGGAAATGAACACTGAAGCTTTCTTT
CASSLSEMNTEAFF
>.|TRBJ1-3|few|16|TRBV5-5
TGTGCCAGCAGCCTTCCGGGGGACGTCTCTGGAAACACCATATATTTT
CASSLPGDVSGNTIYF
>.|TRBJ1-5|.|14|TRBV6-6
TGTGCCAGCAGTTACTCAGCTAGCAATCAGCCCCAGCATTTT
CASSYSASNQPQHF
>TRBD2|TRBJ2-1|.|15|TRBV4-1
TGCGCCAGCAGCCATGTTAGCGGGAGGGTTAATGAGCAGTTCTTC
CASSHVSGRVNEQFF
>TRBD1|TRBJ1-3|.|17|TRBV19
TGTGCCAGTAGTATCGACAGGGGGGCTTCGGGAGGAAACACCATATATTTT
CASSIDRGASGGNTIYF
>TRBD1|TRBJ1-3|.|16|TRBV18
TGTGCCAGCTCGCCAAGAGGGGACAGTTCTGGAAACACCATATATTTT
CASSPRGDSSGNTIYF
>.|TRBJ1-6|.|16|TRBV9
TGTGCCAGCAGCGTATCCGGGACCCGTGGTAATTCACCCCTCCACTTT
CASSVSGTRGNSPLHF
>.|TRBJ2-2|.|13|TRBV2
TGTGTCCGAGCTAGCGAGAACACCGGGGAGCTGTTTTTT
CVRASENTGELFF
>TRBD2|TRBJ2-4|once|13|TRBV29-1
TGCAGCGTTGTCGGTAGCGGGGGGAACATTCAGTACTTC
CSVVGSGGNIQYF
>TRBD2|TRBJ2-1|once|14|TRBV11-2
TGTGCCAGCAGCTTAGATCGAACTAGCGGGGAGCAGTTCTTC
CASSLDRTSGEQFF
>.|TRBJ1-4|.|14|TRBV7-9
TGTGCCAGCAGCTTAAATCAGGGTAGTGAAAAACTGTTTTTT
CASSLNQGSEKLFF
>.|TRBJ2-2|.|16|TRBV6-2/TRBV6-3
TGTGCCAGCAGTAACCTCGGTTCACGGGTAACCGGGGAGCTGTTTTTT
CASSNLGSRVTGELFF
>.|TRBJ1-4|once|17|TRBV21-1
TGTGCCAGCAGCAAAGGTGCAGAAAATGCAACTAATGAAAAACTGTTTTTT
CASSKGAENATNEKLFF
>.|TRBJ2-1|.|13|TRBV11-3
TGTGCCAGCAGCCTGACTAGCTACAATGAGCAGTTCTTC
CASSLTSYNEQFF
>.|TRBJ2-5|.|13|TRBV4-1
TGCGCCAGCAGCCAACCCGATTATAAGACCCAGTACTTC
CASSQPDYKTQYF
>TRBD1|TRBJ1-2|.|13|TRBV28
TGTGCCAGCAGTTCGACAGGGGGAGCAGGCTACACCTTC
CASSSTGGAGYTF
>.|TRBJ2-2|.|14|TRBV6-5
TGTGCCAGCAGTTACAATTGGGGGTCCGGGGAGCTGTTTTTT
CASSYNWGSGELFF
>.|TRBJ2-2|.|16|TRBV19
TGTGCCAGTAAAGGCAGGGGTTGGTCGGACACCGGGGAGCTGTTTTTT
CASKGRGWSDTGELFF
>.|TRBJ1-2|.|12|TRBV28
TGTGCCAGCAGTTTAAGGCAGTATGGCTACACCTTC
CASSLRQYGYTF
>.|TRBJ1-2|.|15|TRBV18
TGTGCCAGCTCACCAGAGGAGGGAAACCGTTATGGCTACACCTTC
CASSPEEGNRYGYTF
>TRBD1|TRBJ1-2|.|19|TRBV4-1
TGCGCCAGCAGCCAAGGCGTCTATGAACCGACAGGGGGCGAAAATGGCTACACCTTC
CASSQGVYEPTGGENGYTF
>.|TRBJ2-1|.|13|TRBV7-3
TGTGCCAGCAGCTTAATAAGTTACAATGAGCAGTTCTTC
CASSLISYNEQFF
>.|TRBJ1-5|.|13|TRBV11-2
TGTGCCAGCAGCTTAGACTGGAATCAGCCCCAGCATTTT
CASSLDWNQPQHF
>TRBD2|TRBJ2-1|.|15|TRBV5-8
TGTGCCAGCAGCTTGGCCCAAGCGGGAGGAAATGAGCAGTTCTTC
CASSLAQAGGNEQFF